The 14 T cell receptor beta chains below come from one sample, sequenced in a study of tumor-infiltrating lymphocytes in primary liver carcinoma. A constant-region primer served to make TCR beta cDNA from about 500 ng total RNA. Modified slightly, ARM-PCR produced TCR beta libraries over three nested multiplex PCR rounds. Amplification in the first two PCR rounds was performed using TRBV1-TRBV30 forward primers and a C-beta reverse primer for approximately 10 cycles each. Via MiXCR, TCRdb re-called the multiplex PCR reads, giving one row per CDR3 protein. The sample carries about 190,000 distinct CDR3 sequences, over 80% recorded once. DNA and RNA were both co-extracted from 20-30 mg of bulk tissue that had not been sorted. Material: tumor tissue from primary liver carcinoma. Source of these receptors: a man aged 40-49 years with primary liver carcinoma and hepatitis B virus infection.

About this clonotype: Given the absence of the conserved phenylalanine or tryptophan at the CDR3 end, a read error is likely. V usage is TRBV6-1 and J usage is TRBJ2-2; D is uncertain. Germline V gene sequence: CDR1 MNHNS, CDR2 SASEGT. The CDR3 length is 14 residues. The CDR3 here is CAGSPTVVPGELFY. The CDR3 nucleotides are TGTGCCGGCAGTCCGACGGTGGTCCCCGGGGAGCTGTTTTAT.

This chain links TRBV11-1 with TRBJ2-3, with D tentatively TRBD2 (5 bases). In germline, CDR1 is SGHAT, CDR2 FQDESV (reference sequence). Trimming took off 6 bases at V and 12 bases at J, with 25 bases between the two ends. This CDR3 has 15 amino acids. The CDR3 nucleotides are TGTGCCAGCAGTTTGCCGAGGGAGAGTACAGATATACAGTATTTT. Translation: CASSLPRESTDIQYF.

Concerning this clonotype: A junction end diverges from the germline sequence, so it may reflect a read error. This chain uses TRBV11-2 with TRBJ2-7; 7 bases line up with TRBD1. CDR1 is SGHAT and CDR2 is FQNNGV in the germline V gene. The CDR3 has 19 amino acids. DNA of the CDR3: TGTACCAGCAGTTCCGGTATCAGGACAGGCTCCAAACTCTCCTACGAGCAGTACTTC. Translating it yields CTSSSGIRTGSKLSYEQYF.

As for this clonotype: The junction differs from germline at one of its ends, possibly a read error. The chain is built from TRBV4-1 and TRBJ2-2; 9 bases map to TRBD2. CDR1 and CDR2 (germline): MGHRA, YSYEKL. The CDR3 sequence is 17 residues long. CDR3 protein: CDSSQDPKRGANGELFF. The CDR3 coding sequence is TGCGATAGCAGCCAAGACCCTAAGCGGGGGGCGAACGGGGAGTTGTTTTTT.

As for this clonotype: Lacking the conserved final phenylalanine or tryptophan, this CDR3 likely reflects a read error. No DNA is shown, since the ends of the CDR3 on it are uncertain; the CDR3 is the one TCRdb lists. V usage is TRBV5-4 and J usage is TRBJ2-5; whether TRBD1, the table's D call, matches the DNA was not checked. A total of 15 residues make up the CDR3, ends included. Germline loops: CDR1 SGHNT, CDR2 YYREEE (reference sequence). CDR3 in amino acids: CASSSNGDGQETQYI.

Note on this clonotype: The conserved final phenylalanine or tryptophan is absent from the CDR3, which likely points to a read error. The chain recombines TRBV7-2 with TRBJ1-2, with a tentative D call TRBD1 (5 bases). CDR3 size: 14 residues. Germline CDR1 reads SGHTA; CDR2 reads FQGNSA. Trimming removed 2 bases at V and 4 bases at J, with 11 bases between. Here the CDR3 DNA reads TGTGCCAGCAGCTTACAGACAGCGTTCTATGGCTACACCATC. It specifies CASSLQTAFYGYTI.

This chain uses TRBV6-2 or TRBV6-3 with TRBJ2-7; 9 bases match TRBD1. The germline gives CDR1 MNHEY, CDR2 SVGEGT. The V and J ends lost 7 bases and 11 bases, in that order; junction bases with no gene match: 15. This CDR3 spans 14 amino acids. CDR3 in amino acids: CASILRDRAHVEYF. The CDR3 nucleotides are TGTGCCAGCATCCTCCGGGACAGGGCCCACGTGGAGTACTTC.

This rearrangement joins TRBV11-1 to TRBJ2-1; 7 bases agree with TRBD2. The V segment lost 5 bases and the J segment 12 bases; nucleotides outside the gene matches: 10. Germline CDR1 reads SGHAT; CDR2 reads FQDESV (reference sequence). The CDR3 loop spans 13 amino acids. CDR3 in DNA: TGTGCCAGCAGCGTGGGAGGGCCGAGTGGGCAGTTCTTC. Residues: CASSVGGPSGQFF. Filled out from reference TRBV11-1 and TRBJ2-1, the complete variable domain reads EAEVAQSPRYKITEKSQAVAFWCDPISGHATLYWYRQILGQGPELLVQFQDESVVDDSQLPKDRFSAERLKGVDSTLKIQPAELGDSAMYLCASSVGGPSGQFFGPGTRLTVL.

A note on this clonotype: One end of the junction varies from germline; a read error may be responsible. The genes are TRBV11-1 and TRBJ2-3, with D perhaps TRBD1 or TRBD2 (5 bases each). There are 19 residues in the CDR3. Germline CDR1 reads SGHAT; CDR2 reads FQDESV (reference sequence). The CDR3 DNA reads as TGTGTCAGCAGGTCTGGGGGAAGCTCTGTTGGAGCCCGCACAGATATACAGTATTTT. Translating gives CVSRSGGSSVGARTDIQYF.

Concerning this clonotype: One end of the junction fails to match germline, which may point to a read error. J is TRBJ1-5 and V is TRBV12-3 or TRBV12-4; no definite D call. This CDR3 is 13 amino acids long. CDR3 protein: CGSSSNSEQPQHF. CDR3 DNA sequence: TGTGGCAGCAGTAGTAACAGCGAGCAGCCCCAGCATTTT.

About this clonotype: At one of its ends the junction is not consistent with the germline gene, which may arise from a read error. The chain links TRBV29-1 to TRBJ2-2; the D gene is possibly TRBD2 (5 bases). The CDR3 consists of 16 residues. From germline, CDR1 is SQVTM and CDR2 ANQGSEA. As DNA, the CDR3 is TGCAGCGTTGAAACCCCCCTGGGGTTCAACACCGGGGAGTTGTTTTTT. Its protein is CSVETPLGFNTGELFF.

As to this clonotype: An end of the junction does not agree with germline; a read error may underlie this. This sequence joins TRBV6-1 and TRBJ2-2; D is unclear. The CDR3 runs 13 residues. Germline V gene lookup returns CDR1 MNHNS and CDR2 SASEGT. The DNA for the CDR3 is TGTGTCAGCAGTCGGGTTTTCACCAGGGAGCTGTTTTTT. It specifies CVSSRVFTRELFF.

The chain couples TRBV11-1 to TRBJ2-1; D unclear. The CDR3 is made up of 15 amino acids. Between the trimmed V and J ends, which lost 3 bases and 5 bases, there was a span of 14 bases. Per the germline V gene, CDR1 is SGHAT and CDR2 is FQDESV (reference sequence). In DNA, the CDR3 is TGTGCCAGCAGCTTCCAGAGACCGTCGGACAATGAGCAGTTCTTC. It is translated as CASSFQRPSDNEQFF.

CDR3 sequence reads: CASSEGGWRATQYF. The CDR3, as DNA: TGTGCCAGCAGTGAGGGCGGGTGGAGAGCGACCCAGTACTTC. The chain carries TRBV6-1 and TRBJ2-5, with D perhaps TRBD2 (5 bases). The CDR3 sequence is 14 residues long. V was cut by 3 bases and J by 7 bases, with 15 bases left in between. Germline lookup yields CDR1 MNHNS and CDR2 SASEGT.